This TCR beta chain was found in a study of T and B cells in COVID-19 patients. Study at large: Peripheral blood came from COVID-19 patients with active infection or after recovery.

BIOMED2 TRB-A/B primer pools were used in multiplex TRB PCR. TCRdb re-derived calls from the multiplex PCR reads in MiXCR, one entry per CDR3 protein. The sample consists of about 15,000 distinct CDR3 sequences, around 30% of them appearing once. From blood, roughly 250-500 ng of genomic DNA served as TRB template. Details on this clonotype: Its antigen is as yet unknown.

Whole-study results and caveats: Few blood samples existed from mildly ill patients during symptoms or early in severe cases.

Germline V gene sequence: CDR1 MNHEY, CDR2 SVGEGT. Deletions cut 6 bases from V and 6 bases from J, with 12 bases between. The CDR3 covers 12 residues. The chain combines TRBV6-2 or TRBV6-3 with TRBJ2-7; D is perhaps TRBD1 (6 bases). Specimen: blood. This TCR was sampled from a human donor who had recovered from COVID-19. The CDR3 reads CASSLQGIEQYF. The CDR3 DNA follows: TGTGCCAGCAGCCTCCAGGGGATCGAGCAGTACTTC.